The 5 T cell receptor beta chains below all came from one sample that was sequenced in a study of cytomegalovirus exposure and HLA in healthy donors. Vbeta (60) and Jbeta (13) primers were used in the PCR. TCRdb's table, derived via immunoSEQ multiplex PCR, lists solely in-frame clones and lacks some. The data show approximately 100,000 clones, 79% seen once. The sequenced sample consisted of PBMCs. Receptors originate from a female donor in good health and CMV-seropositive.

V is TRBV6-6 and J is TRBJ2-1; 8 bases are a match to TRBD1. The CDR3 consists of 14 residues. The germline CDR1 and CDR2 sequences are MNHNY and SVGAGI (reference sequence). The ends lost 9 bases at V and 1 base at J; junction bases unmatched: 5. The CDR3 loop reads CASGDRGSYNEQFF. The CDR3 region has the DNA TGTGCCAGTGGAGACAGGGGATCCTACAATGAGCAGTTCTTC.

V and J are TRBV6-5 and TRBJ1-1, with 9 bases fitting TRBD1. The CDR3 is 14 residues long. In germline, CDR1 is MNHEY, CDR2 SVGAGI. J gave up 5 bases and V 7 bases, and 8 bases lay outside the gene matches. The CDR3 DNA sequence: TGTGCCAGCAAATACCCAGGACAGGGGACTGAAGCTTTCTTT. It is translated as CASKYPGQGTEAFF.

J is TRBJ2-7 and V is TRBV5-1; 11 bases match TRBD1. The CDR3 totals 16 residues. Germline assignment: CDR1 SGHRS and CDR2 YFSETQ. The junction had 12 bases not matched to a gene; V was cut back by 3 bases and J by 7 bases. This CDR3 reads CASSSLLGQGAGEQYF. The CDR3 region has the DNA TGCGCCAGCAGCTCTCTCCTAGGACAGGGGGCGGGGGAGCAGTACTTC.

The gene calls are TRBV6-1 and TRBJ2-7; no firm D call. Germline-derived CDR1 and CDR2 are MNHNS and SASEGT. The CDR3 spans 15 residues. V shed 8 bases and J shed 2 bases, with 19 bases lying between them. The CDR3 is CASELGERPPYEQYF. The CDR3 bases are TGTGCCAGCGAACTTGGAGAGAGGCCCCCCTACGAGCAGTACTTC.

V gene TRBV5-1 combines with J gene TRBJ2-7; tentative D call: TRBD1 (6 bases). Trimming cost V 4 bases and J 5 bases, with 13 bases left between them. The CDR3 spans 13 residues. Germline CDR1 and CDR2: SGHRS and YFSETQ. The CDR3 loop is CASSLQGGNEQYF. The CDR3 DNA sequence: TGCGCCAGCAGCCTTCAAGGGGGAAACGAGCAGTACTTC.